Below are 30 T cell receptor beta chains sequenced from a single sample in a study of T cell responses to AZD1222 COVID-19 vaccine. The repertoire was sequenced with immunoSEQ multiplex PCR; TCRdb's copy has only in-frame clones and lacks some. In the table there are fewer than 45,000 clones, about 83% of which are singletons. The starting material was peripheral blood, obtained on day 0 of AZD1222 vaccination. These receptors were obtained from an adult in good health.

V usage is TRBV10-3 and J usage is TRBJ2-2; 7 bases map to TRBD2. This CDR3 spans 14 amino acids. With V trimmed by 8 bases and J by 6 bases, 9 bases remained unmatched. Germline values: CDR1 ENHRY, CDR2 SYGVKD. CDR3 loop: CAIAPLAPAGELFF. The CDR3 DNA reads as TGTGCCATCGCCCCACTAGCGCCGGCCGGGGAGCTGTTTTTT.

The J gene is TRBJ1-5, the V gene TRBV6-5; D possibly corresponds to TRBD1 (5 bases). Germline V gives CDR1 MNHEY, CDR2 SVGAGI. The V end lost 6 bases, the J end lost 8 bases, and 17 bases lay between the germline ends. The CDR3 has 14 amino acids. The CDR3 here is CASSFDSPREPQHF. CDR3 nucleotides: TGTGCCAGCAGCTTCGACAGCCCCAGGGAGCCCCAGCATTTT.

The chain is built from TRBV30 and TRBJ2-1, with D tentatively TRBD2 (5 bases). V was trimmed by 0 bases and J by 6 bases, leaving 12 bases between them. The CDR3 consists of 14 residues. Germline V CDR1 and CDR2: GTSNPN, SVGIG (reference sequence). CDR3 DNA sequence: TGTGCCTGGAGTGTTCGGTCAGCGGTCAATGAGCAGTTCTTC. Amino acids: CAWSVRSAVNEQFF.

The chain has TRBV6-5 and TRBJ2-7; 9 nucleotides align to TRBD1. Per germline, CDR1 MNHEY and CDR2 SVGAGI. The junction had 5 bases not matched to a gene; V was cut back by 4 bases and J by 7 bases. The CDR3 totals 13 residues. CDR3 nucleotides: TGTGCCAGCAGTTGGGACAGGGTAGGGGAGCAGTACTTC. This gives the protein CASSWDRVGEQYF.

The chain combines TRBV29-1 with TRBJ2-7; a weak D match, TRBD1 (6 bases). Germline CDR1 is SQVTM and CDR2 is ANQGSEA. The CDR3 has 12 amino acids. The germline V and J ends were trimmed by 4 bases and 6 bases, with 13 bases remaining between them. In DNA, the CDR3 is TGCAGCGTTGCGGGACAATTAGGCGAGCAGTACTTC. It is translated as CSVAGQLGEQYF.

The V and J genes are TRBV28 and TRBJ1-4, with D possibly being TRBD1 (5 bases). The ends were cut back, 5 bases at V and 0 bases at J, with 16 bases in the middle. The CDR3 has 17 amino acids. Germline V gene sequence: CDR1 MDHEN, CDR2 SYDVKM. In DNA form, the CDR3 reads TGTGCCAGCAGTCCCTCTCCCACAGGTGCAACTAATGAAAAACTGTTTTTT. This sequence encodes CASSPSPTGATNEKLFF.

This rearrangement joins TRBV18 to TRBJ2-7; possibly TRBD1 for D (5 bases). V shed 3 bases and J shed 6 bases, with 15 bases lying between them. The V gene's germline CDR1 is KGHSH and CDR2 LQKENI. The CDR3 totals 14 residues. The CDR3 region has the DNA TGTGCCAGCTCACCGACAGAAGGATCTTCCGAGCAGTACTTC. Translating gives CASSPTEGSSEQYF. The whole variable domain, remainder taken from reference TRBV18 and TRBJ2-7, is NAGVMQNPRHLVRRRGQEARLRCSPMKGHSHVYWYRQLPEEGLKFMVYLQKENIIDESGMPKERFSAEFPKEGPSILRIQQVVRGDSAAYFCASSPTEGSSEQYFGPGTRLTVT.

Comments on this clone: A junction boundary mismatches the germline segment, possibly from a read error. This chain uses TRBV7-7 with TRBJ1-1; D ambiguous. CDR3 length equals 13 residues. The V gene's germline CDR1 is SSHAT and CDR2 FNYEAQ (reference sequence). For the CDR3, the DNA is TGTGCTAGCAGCTTCTCCGCTGACACTGAAGCTTTCTTT. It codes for CASSFSADTEAFF.

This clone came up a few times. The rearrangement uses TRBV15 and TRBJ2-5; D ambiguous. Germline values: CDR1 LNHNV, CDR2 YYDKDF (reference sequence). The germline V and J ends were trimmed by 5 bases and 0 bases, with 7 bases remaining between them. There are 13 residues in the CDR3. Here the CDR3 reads CATSLTYQETQYF. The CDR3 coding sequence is TGTGCCACCAGCTTAACGTACCAAGAGACCCAGTACTTC.

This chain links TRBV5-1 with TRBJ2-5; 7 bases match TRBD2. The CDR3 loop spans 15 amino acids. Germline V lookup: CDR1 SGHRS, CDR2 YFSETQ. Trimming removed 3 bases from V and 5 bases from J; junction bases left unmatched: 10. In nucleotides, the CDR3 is TGCGCCAGCAGCTCATTGACTAGCCCCACGGAGACCCAGTACTTC. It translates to CASSSLTSPTETQYF.

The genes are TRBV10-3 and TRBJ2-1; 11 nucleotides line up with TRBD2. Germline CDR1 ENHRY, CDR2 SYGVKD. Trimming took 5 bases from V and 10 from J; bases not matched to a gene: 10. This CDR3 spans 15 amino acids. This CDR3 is CAISTPGLAVIEQFF. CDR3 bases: TGTGCCATCAGTACACCGGGACTAGCGGTCATCGAGCAGTTCTTC.

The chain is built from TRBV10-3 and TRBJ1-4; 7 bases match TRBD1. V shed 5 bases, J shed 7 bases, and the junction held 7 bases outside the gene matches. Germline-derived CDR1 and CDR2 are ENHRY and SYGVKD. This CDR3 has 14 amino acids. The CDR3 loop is CAISQTGKGEKLFF. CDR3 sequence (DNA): TGTGCCATCAGTCAGACAGGGAAGGGTGAAAAACTGTTTTTT.

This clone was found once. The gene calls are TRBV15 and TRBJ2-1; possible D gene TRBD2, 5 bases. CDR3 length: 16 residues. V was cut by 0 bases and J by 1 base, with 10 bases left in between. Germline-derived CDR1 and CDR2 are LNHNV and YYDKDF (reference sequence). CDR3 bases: TGTGCCACCAGCAGAGATCCGGGGATTTCCTACAATGAGCAGTTCTTC. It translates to CATSRDPGISYNEQFF.

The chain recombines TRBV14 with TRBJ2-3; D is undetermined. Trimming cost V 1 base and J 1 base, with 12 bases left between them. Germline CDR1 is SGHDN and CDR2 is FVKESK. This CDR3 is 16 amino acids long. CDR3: CASSQARASRTDTQYF. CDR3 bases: TGTGCCAGCAGCCAAGCCCGGGCCAGTCGCACAGATACGCAGTATTTT.

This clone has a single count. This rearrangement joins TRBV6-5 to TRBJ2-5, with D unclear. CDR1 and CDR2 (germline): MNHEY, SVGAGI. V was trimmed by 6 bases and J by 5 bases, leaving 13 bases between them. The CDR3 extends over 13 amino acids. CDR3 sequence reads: CASSYTRFETQYF. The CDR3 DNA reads TGTGCCAGCAGCTACACCAGGTTTGAGACCCAGTACTTC.

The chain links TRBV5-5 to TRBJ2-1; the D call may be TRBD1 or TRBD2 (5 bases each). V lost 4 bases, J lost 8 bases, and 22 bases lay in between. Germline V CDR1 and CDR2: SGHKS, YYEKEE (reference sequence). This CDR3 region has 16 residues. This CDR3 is CASSETNYIGTDEQFF. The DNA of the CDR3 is TGTGCCAGCAGCGAAACAAACTACATCGGGACGGATGAGCAGTTCTTC. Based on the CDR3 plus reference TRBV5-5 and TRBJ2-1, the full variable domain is DAGVTQSPTHLIKTRGQQVTLRCSPISGHKSVSWYQQVLGQGPQFIFQYYEKEERGRGNFPDRFSARQFPNYSSELNVNALLLGDSALYLCASSETNYIGTDEQFFGPGTRLTVL.

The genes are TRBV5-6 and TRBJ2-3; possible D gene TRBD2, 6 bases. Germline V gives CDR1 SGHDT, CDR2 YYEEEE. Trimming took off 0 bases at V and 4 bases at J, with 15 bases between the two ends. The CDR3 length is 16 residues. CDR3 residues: CASSLEVGGSPDTQYF. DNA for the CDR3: TGTGCCAGCAGCTTGGAGGTGGGGGGTTCCCCAGATACGCAGTATTTT.

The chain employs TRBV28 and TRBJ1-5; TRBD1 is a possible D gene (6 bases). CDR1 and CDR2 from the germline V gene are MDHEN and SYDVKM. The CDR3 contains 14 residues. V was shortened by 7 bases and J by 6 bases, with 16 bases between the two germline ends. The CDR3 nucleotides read TGTGCCAGCACCTTGGGGGGGGCAAGTCAGCCCCAGCATTTT. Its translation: CASTLGGASQPQHF.

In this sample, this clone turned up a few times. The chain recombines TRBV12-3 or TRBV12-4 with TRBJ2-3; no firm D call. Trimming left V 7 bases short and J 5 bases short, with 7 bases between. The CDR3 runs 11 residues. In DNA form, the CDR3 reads TGTGCCAGCACCTCGATAGATACGCAGTATTTT. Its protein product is CASTSIDTQYF.

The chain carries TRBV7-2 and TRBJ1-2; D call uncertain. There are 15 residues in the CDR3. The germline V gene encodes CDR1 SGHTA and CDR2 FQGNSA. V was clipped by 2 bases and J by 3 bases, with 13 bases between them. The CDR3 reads CASSLLGGEYYGYTF. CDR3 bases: TGTGCCAGCAGCTTACTCGGCGGTGAATACTATGGCTACACCTTC. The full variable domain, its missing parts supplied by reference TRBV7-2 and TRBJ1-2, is GAGVSQSPSNKVTEKGKDVELRCDPISGHTALYWYRQSLGQGLEFLIYFQGNSAPDKSGLPSDRFSAERTGGSVSTLTIQRTQQEDSAVYLCASSLLGGEYYGYTFGSGTRLTVV.

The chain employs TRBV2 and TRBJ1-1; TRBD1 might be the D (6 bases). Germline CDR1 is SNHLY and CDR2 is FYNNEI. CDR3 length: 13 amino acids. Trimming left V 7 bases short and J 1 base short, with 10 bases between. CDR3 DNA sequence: TGTGCCAGCACCCAAGGGGGGAACACTGAAGCTTTCTTT. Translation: CASTQGGNTEAFF.

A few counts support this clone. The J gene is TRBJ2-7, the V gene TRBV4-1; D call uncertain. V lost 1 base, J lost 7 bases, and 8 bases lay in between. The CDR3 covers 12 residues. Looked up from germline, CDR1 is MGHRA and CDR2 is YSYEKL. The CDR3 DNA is TGCGCCAGCAGCCAAGTGGGTCGGGAGCAGTACTTC. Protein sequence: CASSQVGREQYF.

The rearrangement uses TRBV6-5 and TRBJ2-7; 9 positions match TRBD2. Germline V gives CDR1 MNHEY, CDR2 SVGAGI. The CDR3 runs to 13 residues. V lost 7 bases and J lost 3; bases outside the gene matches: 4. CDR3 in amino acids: CASTSTSGYEQYF. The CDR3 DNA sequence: TGTGCCAGCACCTCGACTAGCGGCTACGAGCAGTACTTC.

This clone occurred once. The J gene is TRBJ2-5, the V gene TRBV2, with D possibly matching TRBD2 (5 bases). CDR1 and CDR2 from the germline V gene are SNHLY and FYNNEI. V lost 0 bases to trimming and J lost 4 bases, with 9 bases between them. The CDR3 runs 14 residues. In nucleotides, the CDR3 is TGTGCCAGCAGTGAAGCGGTTGAGGGAGAGACCCAGTACTTC. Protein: CASSEAVEGETQYF.

CDR3 residues: CASSRTGDNSPLHF. CDR3 DNA: TGTGCCAGCAGTCGGACAGGAGATAATTCACCCCTCCACTTT. The chain has TRBV7-8 and TRBJ1-6, with TRBD1 matching over 7 bases. Germline CDR1 reads SGHVS; CDR2 reads FQNEAQ. The CDR3 runs 14 residues. The ends lost 6 bases at V and 5 bases at J; junction bases unmatched: 4. Looking up the rest from reference TRBV7-8 and TRBJ1-6 gives the full variable domain: GAGVSQSPRYKVAKRGQDVALRCDPISGHVSLFWYQQALGQGPEFLTYFQNEAQLDKSGLPSDRFFAERPEGSVSTLKIQRTQQEDSAVYLCASSRTGDNSPLHFGNGTRLTVT.

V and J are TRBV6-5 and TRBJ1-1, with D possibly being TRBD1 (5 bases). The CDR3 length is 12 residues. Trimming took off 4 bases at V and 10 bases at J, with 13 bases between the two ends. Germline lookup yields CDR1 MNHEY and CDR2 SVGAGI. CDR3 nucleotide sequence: TGTGCCAGCAGTTCCCCCCGGGACGGAGCTTTCTTT. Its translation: CASSSPRDGAFF.

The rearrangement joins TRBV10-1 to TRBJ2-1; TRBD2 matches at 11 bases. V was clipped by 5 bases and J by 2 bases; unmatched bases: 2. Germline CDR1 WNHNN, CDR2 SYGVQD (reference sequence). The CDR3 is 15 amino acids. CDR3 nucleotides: TGCGCCAGCAGTATGGGACTAGCGGCCTACAATGAGCAGTTCTTC. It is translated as CASSMGLAAYNEQFF.

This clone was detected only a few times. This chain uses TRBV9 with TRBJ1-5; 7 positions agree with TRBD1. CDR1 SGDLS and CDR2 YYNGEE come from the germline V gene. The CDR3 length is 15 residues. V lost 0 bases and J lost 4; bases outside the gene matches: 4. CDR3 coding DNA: TGTGCCAGCAGCGTAGCTAGACAGGGAAATCAGCCCCAGCATTTT. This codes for CASSVARQGNQPQHF.

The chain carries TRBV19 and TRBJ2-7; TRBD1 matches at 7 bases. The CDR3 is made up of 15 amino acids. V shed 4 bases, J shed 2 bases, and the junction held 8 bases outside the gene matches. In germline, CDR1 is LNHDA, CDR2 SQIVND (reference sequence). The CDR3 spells CASSTKGTVAYEQYF. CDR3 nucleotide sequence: TGTGCCAGTAGTACTAAGGGGACAGTAGCCTACGAGCAGTACTTC.

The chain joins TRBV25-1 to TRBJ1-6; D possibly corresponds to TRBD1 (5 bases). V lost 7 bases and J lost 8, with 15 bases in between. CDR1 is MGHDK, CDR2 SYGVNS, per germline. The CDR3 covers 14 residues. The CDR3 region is CASKEGDLDSPLHF. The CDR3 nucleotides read TGTGCCAGCAAAGAAGGGGATTTGGATTCACCCCTCCACTTT. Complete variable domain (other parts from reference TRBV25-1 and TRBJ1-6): EADIYQTPRYLVIGTGKKITLECSQTMGHDKMYWYQQDPGMELHLIHYSYGVNSTEKGDLSSESTVSRIRTEHFPLTLESARPSHTSQYLCASKEGDLDSPLHFGNGTRLTVT.